This T cell receptor (beta chain) was identified during a study of prognosis after radiotherapy for stage I lung cancer. Across the study: After radiotherapy, distant metastases were seen in a handful of patients (median roughly seven months), and no significant progression was seen in under 18.

This clonotype was recorded at least ten times. What it recognizes is unknown. The genomic DNA TCR beta CDR3 region underwent two rounds of multiplex PCR. Primers specific to each TRBV and TRBJ gene were used in first-round PCR. In TCRdb, the multiplex PCR reads were re-called with MiXCR into one record per CDR3 protein. The sample shows roughly 38,000 distinct CDR3 sequences, approximately 25% of them seen only once. Disease was node-negative on CT and PET/CT in all patients; none had prior chemotherapy, radiotherapy or other malignancies. Overall study results and limits: Lower Shannon entropy after stereotactic body radiation therapy was observed in patients who went on to develop distant metastases. Reportedly, patients with and without metastases differed in TRBV and TRBJ gene usage.

The sequenced sample was PBMCs, obtained before or after stereotactic body radiation therapy (not recorded which). The receptor's source is a donor aged 50 or older with non-small cell lung cancer.

The CDR3 spells CATSENTVPDTQYF. The DNA of the CDR3 is TGTGCCACCAGTGAAAATACCGTCCCAGATACGCAGTATTTT. J is TRBJ2-3 and V is TRBV24-1; D not certain. Trimming left V 4 bases short and J 4 bases short, with 11 bases between. The length of the CDR3 is 14 residues. Germline V gives CDR1 KGHDR, CDR2 SFDVKD.